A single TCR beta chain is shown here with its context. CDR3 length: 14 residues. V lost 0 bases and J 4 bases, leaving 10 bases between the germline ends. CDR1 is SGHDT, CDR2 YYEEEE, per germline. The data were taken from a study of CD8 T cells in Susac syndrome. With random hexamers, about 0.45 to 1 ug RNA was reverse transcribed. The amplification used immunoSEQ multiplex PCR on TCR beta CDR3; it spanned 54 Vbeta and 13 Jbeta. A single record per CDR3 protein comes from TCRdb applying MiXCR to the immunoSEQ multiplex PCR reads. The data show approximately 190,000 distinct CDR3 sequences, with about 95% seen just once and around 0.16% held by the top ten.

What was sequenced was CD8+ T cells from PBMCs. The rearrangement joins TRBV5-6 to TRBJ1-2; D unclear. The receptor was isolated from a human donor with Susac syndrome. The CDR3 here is CASSLGGQFYGYTF. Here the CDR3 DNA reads TGTGCCAGCAGCTTGGGTGGCCAGTTCTATGGCTACACCTTC.